The clone carrying this T cell receptor beta chain turned up a few times. The sample belongs to a study of response to subunit inactivated influenza vaccine. Each CDR3 protein gets one entry after TCRdb re-called the RT-PCR reads with MiXCR. The sample records around 570,000 distinct CDR3 sequences, roughly 10% being singletons. The same sample was also used in a study of T cells expressing NK-cell markers. As that report states: Template switching by 5'RACE with UMIs generated the TCR beta cDNA. Repertoire data for TCR beta were derived from sorted T cells (CD3+CD56+NKG2C+, CD3+CD56+NKG2C- and CD3+CD56-NKG2C+). Among the eight sequenced donors, seven tested HCMV-seropositive and one tested seronegative. Several experiments added an anti-gamma-delta TCR antibody to sort only alpha-beta TCR T cells. It was still unclear whether expanded NKG2C+ T cell clones were HCMV specific.

The input for sequencing was PBMCs from blood, taken on the day of vaccination. This sequence was found in a man between 50 and 59 years old who received an inactivated influenza vaccine.

The CDR3 region is CASSLHRGGETQYF. In DNA, the CDR3 is TGCGCCAGCAGCCTTCACAGGGGAGGAGAGACCCAGTACTTC. The rearrangement joins TRBV4-1 to TRBJ2-5; D possibly corresponds to TRBD1 (7 bases). V lost 4 bases and J lost 4, with 13 bases in between. The CDR3 consists of 14 residues. Looked up from germline, CDR1 is MGHRA and CDR2 is YSYEKL.